The next 17 T cell receptor beta chains were all read from a single sample in a study of CD8+ T cells in alopecia areata. Once RNA had been extracted, it was reverse transcribed into cDNA to act as the sequencing template. Profiled with immunoSEQ multiplex PCR; TCRdb holds only in-frame clones, not every one. Of about 210,000 clones detected, under 70% appear once; the ten largest clones hold roughly 4.2%. As for treatment: oral pan-JAK inhibitor, 5-10 mg twice daily. Sequencing was performed on CD4+ T cells sorted from blood, taken at week 4, from a patient treated with tofacitinib. The receptors here all came from a human donor with alopecia areata.

This clone was observed a handful of times. The rearrangement joins TRBV29-1 to TRBJ2-4, with a tentative D call TRBD1 (7 bases). CDR3 length: 14 amino acids. CDR1 and CDR2 from the germline V gene are SQVTM and ANQGSEA. V lost 5 bases and J lost 15, with 26 bases in between. This CDR3 reads CSVYYLRVHQGGYF. The CDR3 DNA follows: TGCAGCGTTTACTACCTCCGGGTCCATCAGGGGGGGTACTTC.

The chain has TRBV5-1 and TRBJ2-7; 8 nucleotides agree with TRBD1. The CDR3 consists of 13 residues. Germline values: CDR1 SGHRS, CDR2 YFSETQ. The V and J ends lost 2 bases and 6 bases, in that order; junction bases with no gene match: 4. The CDR3 bases are TGCGCCAGCAGCTTCGGGACAGGCCGCGAGCAGTACTTC. It specifies CASSFGTGREQYF.

The table lists this clone with a few counts. The chain is built from TRBV7-2 and TRBJ1-2; no clear D gene. The V end lost 1 base, the J end lost 13 bases, and 19 bases lay between the germline ends. The CDR3 totals 14 residues. Germline loops: CDR1 SGHTA, CDR2 FQGNSA. The CDR3 sequence: CASSLVAGPSVGTF. CDR3 coding DNA: TGTGCCAGCAGCTTAGTTGCGGGCCCCAGCGTAGGCACCTTC. Complete variable domain (other parts from reference TRBV7-2 and TRBJ1-2): GAGVSQSPSNKVTEKGKDVELRCDPISGHTALYWYRQSLGQGLEFLIYFQGNSAPDKSGLPSDRFSAERTGGSVSTLTIQRTQQEDSAVYLCASSLVAGPSVGTFGSGTRLTVV.

This chain links TRBV29-1 with TRBJ2-7; D perhaps matches TRBD1 (6 bases). The CDR3 length is 12 residues. V was shortened by 0 bases and J by 6 bases, with 9 bases between the two germline ends. The germline gives CDR1 SQVTM, CDR2 ANQGSEA. CDR3 sequence (DNA): TGCAGCGTTGAAGAATCGGACAGCGAGCAGTACTTC. This sequence encodes CSVEESDSEQYF.

This clone showed up just once. The chain carries TRBV29-1 and TRBJ2-2; possible D gene TRBD1, 6 bases. V was pared by 1 base and J by 1 base, with 10 bases between. The CDR3 contains 15 residues. Germline values: CDR1 SQVTM, CDR2 ANQGSEA. The DNA of the CDR3 is TGCAGCGTTGAAGTGGCCAGGGGGAACACCGGGGAGCTGTTTTTT. Translating it yields CSVEVARGNTGELFF.

A few counts support this clone. CDR3 amino acids: CASSPGGAYGYTF. The CDR3 DNA sequence: TGCGCCAGCAGCCCAGGGGGGGCGTATGGCTACACCTTC. This chain joins TRBV4-3 and TRBJ1-2; 7 bases align to TRBD1. V lost 4 bases to trimming and J lost 5 bases; unmatched junction nucleotides: 4. CDR3 length: 13 residues. Germline assignment: CDR1 LGHNA and CDR2 YSLEER.

This clone has a handful of counts. The V gene is TRBV6-5, the J gene TRBJ2-7; TRBD2 aligns across 8 bases. After removal of 0 bases from V and 2 bases from J, the junction contained 6 bases not matched to a gene. Germline V CDR1 and CDR2: MNHEY, SVGAGI. There are 16 residues in the CDR3. In nucleotides, the CDR3 is TGTGCCAGCAGTTACTCCGGGGGGGGACCTACCTACGAGCAGTACTTC. This translates into CASSYSGGGPTYEQYF.

This clone has just a few counts. V is TRBV6-1 and J is TRBJ1-1; 7 positions agree with TRBD1. Germline loops: CDR1 MNHNS, CDR2 SASEGT. This CDR3 spans 15 amino acids. After removal of 5 bases from V and 1 base from J, the junction contained 7 bases not matched to a gene. For the CDR3, the DNA is TGTGCCAGCAGTAGTGGCCGACAGGGGAACACTGAAGCTTTCTTT. This encodes CASSSGRQGNTEAFF.

V is TRBV18 and J is TRBJ1-2; tentative D call: TRBD1 (5 bases). CDR1 KGHSH and CDR2 LQKENI come from the germline V gene. The CDR3 contains 13 residues. Trimming took 9 bases from V and 3 from J, leaving 14 bases between them. CDR3 in DNA: TGTGCCAGTTCGATTCAGGGAGACTATGGCTACACCTTC. Protein sequence: CASSIQGDYGYTF. The variable domain in full, with the rest retrieved from reference TRBV18 and TRBJ1-2, is NAGVMQNPRHLVRRRGQEARLRCSPMKGHSHVYWYRQLPEEGLKFMVYLQKENIIDESGMPKERFSAEFPKEGPSILRIQQVVRGDSAAYFCASSIQGDYGYTFGSGTRLTVV.

There are a few counts of this clone. CDR3 nucleotide sequence: TGTGCCAGCAGCCCCGGTCGGGCCGCGGGACGAGCATTTGAAAAACTGTTTTTT. Its protein is CASSPGRAAGRAFEKLFF. The chain carries TRBV7-2 and TRBJ1-4; D possibly corresponds to TRBD1 (5 bases). Deletions cut 5 bases from V and 7 bases from J, with 26 bases between. CDR1 is SGHTA, CDR2 FQGNSA, per germline. The CDR3 loop spans 18 amino acids.

The gene calls are TRBV29-1 and TRBJ2-7, with TRBD2 matching over 8 bases. In germline, CDR1 is SQVTM, CDR2 ANQGSEA. Germline trimming cut 1 base from V and 4 bases from J; bases unmatched to any gene: 3. The CDR3 consists of 13 residues. The CDR3 region has the DNA TGCAGCGTTGAAGGAGCGGGGGATTACGAGCAGTACTTC. Translating gives CSVEGAGDYEQYF.

The chain joins TRBV5-6 to TRBJ1-2; D perhaps matches TRBD1 (5 bases). CDR1 is SGHDT, CDR2 YYEEEE, per germline. V was trimmed by 0 bases and J by 10 bases, leaving 7 bases between them. The CDR3 is 11 amino acids. This CDR3 reads CASSLAGPYTF. CDR3 nucleotides: TGTGCCAGCAGCTTGGCAGGGCCCTACACCTTC.

The V call is TRBV10-3, the J call TRBJ2-7; TRBD1 might be the D (5 bases). Per germline, CDR1 ENHRY and CDR2 SYGVKD. This CDR3 has 11 amino acids. V lost 6 bases, J lost 5 bases, and 8 bases lay in between. DNA for the CDR3: TGTGCCATCAGAGGGGTAGACGAGCAGTACTTC. Its translation: CAIRGVDEQYF.

The chain joins TRBV2 to TRBJ1-2; 7 nucleotides align to TRBD1. The CDR3 has 12 residues. Germline assignment: CDR1 SNHLY and CDR2 FYNNEI. V dropped 8 bases and J dropped 5; count of bases not matched to a gene: 5. The CDR3 DNA is TGTGCCAGCCGATGGGACAGTTATGGCTACACCTTC. Its translation is CASRWDSYGYTF.

This clone was found once. This sequence joins TRBV7-9 and TRBJ2-1, with D hard to call. There are 11 residues in the CDR3. V dropped 5 bases and J dropped 9 bases, with 8 bases sitting between them. Germline-derived CDR1 and CDR2 are SEHNR and FQNEAQ (reference sequence). In DNA form, the CDR3 reads TGTGCCAGCAGCGTCCGCAGTGAGCAGTTCTTC. As protein: CASSVRSEQFF.

The genes are TRBV2 and TRBJ1-5; the D gene is possibly TRBD1 (6 bases). CDR1 and CDR2 (germline): SNHLY, FYNNEI. Trimming removed 7 bases at V and 2 bases at J, with 15 bases between. CDR3 length equals 15 residues. This CDR3 reads CASTEMGAGNQPQHF. CDR3 DNA: TGTGCCAGCACCGAAATGGGGGCTGGCAATCAGCCCCAGCATTTT.

The rearrangement links TRBV29-1 to TRBJ1-4; the D is unclear. Germline CDR1 is SQVTM and CDR2 is ANQGSEA. Trimming shortened V by 6 bases and J by 0 bases, and 11 bases separated the two germline ends. This CDR3 is built from 14 residues. CDR3 DNA sequence: TGCAGCGTACTTTTCCGGGCAACTAATGAAAAACTGTTTTTT. It codes for CSVLFRATNEKLFF.